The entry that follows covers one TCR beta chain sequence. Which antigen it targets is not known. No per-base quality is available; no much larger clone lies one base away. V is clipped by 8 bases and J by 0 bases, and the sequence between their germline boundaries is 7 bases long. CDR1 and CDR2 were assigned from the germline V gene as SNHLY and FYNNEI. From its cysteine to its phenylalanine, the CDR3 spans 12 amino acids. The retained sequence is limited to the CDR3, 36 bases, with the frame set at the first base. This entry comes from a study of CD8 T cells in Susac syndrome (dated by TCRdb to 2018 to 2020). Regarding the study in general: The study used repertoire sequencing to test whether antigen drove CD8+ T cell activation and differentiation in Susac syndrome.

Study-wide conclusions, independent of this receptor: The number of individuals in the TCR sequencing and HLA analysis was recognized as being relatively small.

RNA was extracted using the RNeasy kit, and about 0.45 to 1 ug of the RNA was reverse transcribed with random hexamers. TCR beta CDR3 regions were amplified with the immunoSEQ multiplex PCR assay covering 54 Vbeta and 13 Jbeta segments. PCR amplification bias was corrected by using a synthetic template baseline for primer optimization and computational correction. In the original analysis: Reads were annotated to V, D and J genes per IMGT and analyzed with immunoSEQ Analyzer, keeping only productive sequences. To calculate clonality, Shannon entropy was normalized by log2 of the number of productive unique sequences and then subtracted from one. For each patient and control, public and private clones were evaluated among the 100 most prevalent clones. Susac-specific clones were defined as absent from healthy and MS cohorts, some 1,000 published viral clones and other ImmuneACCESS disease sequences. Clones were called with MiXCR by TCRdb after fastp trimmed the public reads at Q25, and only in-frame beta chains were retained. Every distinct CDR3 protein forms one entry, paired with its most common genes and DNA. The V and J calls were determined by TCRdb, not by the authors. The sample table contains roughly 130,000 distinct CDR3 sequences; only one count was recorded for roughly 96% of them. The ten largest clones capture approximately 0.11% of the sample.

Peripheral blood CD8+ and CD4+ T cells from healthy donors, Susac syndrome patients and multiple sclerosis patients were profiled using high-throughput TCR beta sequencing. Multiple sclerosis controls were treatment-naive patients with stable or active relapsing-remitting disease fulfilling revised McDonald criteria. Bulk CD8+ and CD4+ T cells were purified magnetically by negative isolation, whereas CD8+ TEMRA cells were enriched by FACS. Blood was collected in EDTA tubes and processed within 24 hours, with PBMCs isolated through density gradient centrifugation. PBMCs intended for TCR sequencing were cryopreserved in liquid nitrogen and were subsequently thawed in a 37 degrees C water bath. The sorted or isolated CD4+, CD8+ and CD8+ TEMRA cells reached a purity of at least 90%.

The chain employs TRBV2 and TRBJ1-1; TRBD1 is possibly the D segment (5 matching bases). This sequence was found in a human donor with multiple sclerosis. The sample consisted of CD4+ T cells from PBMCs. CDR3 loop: CASGRVNTEAFF. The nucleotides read TGTGCCAGCGGCAGGGTGAACACTGAAGCTTTCTTT.